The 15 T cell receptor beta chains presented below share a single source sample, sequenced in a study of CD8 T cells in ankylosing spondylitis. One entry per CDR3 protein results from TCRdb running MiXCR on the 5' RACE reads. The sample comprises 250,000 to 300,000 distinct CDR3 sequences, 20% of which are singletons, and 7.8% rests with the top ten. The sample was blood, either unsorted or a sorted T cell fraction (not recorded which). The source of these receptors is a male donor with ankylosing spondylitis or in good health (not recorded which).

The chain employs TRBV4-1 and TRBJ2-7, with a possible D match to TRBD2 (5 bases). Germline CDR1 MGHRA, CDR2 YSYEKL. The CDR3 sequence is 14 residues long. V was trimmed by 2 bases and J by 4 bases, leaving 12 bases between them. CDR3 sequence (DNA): TGCGCCAGCAGCCAAACCGGGATCGATTACGAGCAGTACGTC. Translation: CASSQTGIDYEQYV.

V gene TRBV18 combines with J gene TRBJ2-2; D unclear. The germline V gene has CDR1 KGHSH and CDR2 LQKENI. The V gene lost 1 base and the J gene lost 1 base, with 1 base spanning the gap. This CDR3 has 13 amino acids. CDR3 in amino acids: CASSPLNTGELFF. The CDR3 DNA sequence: TGTGCCAGCTCACCACTGAACACCGGGGAGCTGTTTTTT.

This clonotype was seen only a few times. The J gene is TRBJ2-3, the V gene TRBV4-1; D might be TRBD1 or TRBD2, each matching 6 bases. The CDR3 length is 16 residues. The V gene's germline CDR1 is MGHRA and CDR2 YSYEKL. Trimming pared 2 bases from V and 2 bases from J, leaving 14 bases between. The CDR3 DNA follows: TGCGCCAGCAGCCAACAGGGGAGGATAGACACAGATACGCAGTATTTT. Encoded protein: CASSQQGRIDTDTQYF.

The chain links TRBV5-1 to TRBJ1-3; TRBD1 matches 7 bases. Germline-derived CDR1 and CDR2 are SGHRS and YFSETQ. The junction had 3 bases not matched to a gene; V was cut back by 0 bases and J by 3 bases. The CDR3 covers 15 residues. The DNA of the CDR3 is TGCGCCAGCAGCTTGGAAGACAGGGATGGAAACACCATATATTTT. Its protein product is CASSLEDRDGNTIYF.

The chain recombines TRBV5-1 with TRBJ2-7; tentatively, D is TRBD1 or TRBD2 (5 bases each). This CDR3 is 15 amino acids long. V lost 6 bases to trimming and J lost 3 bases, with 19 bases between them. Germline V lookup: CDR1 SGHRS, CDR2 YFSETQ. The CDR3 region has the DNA TGCGCCAGCATCCCTGGGGCGGAACGGGGCTACGAGCAGTACGTC. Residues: CASIPGAERGYEQYV.

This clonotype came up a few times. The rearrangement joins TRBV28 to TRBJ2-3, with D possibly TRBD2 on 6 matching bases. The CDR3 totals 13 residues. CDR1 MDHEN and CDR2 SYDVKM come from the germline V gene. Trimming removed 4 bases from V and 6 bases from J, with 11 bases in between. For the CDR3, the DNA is TGTGCCAGCAGTTCACCAGGGAGGGATACGCAGTATTTT. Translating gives CASSSPGRDTQYF. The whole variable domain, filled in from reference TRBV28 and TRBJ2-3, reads DVKVTQSSRYLVKRTGEKVFLECVQDMDHENMFWYRQDPGLGLRLIYFSYDVKMKEKGDIPEGYSVSREKKERFSLILESASTNQTSMYLCASSSPGRDTQYFGPGTRLTVL.

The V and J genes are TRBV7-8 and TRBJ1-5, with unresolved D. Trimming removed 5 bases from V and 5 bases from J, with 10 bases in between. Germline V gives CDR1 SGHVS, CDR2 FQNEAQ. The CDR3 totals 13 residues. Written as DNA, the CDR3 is TGTGCCAGCAGCCCAGACGGGTATCAGCCCCAGCATTTT. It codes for CASSPDGYQPQHF.

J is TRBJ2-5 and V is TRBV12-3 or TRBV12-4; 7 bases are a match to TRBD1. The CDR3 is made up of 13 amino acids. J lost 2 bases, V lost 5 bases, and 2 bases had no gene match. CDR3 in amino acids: CASSETGQETQYF. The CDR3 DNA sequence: TGTGCCAGCAGTGAGACAGGGCAAGAGACCCAGTACTTC.

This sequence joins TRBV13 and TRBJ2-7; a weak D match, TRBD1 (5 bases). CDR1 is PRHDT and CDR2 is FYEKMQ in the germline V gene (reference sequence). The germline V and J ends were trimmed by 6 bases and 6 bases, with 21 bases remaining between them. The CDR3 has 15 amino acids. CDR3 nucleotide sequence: TGTGCCAGCAGTGAAAAGGGGCAGGGCGGATTCGAGCAGTACGTC. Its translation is CASSEKGQGGFEQYV.

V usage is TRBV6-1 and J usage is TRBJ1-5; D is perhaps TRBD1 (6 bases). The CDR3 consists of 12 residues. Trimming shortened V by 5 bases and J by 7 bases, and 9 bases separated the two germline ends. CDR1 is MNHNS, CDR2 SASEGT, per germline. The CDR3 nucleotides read TGTGCCAGCAGTCCGGGGGCCCAGCCCCAGCATTTT. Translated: CASSPGAQPQHF.

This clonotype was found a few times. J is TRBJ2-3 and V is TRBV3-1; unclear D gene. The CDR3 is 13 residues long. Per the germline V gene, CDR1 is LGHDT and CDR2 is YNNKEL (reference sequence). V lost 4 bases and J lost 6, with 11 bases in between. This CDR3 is CASSPSRRDTQYF. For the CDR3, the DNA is TGTGCCAGCAGCCCGAGCCGGCGGGATACGCAGTATTTT.

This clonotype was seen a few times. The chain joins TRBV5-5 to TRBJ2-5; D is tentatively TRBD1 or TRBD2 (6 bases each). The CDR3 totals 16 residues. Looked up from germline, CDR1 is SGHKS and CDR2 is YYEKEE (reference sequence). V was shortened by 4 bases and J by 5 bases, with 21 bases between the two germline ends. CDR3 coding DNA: TGTGCCAGCAGCCTTGGAGGGACAAACGGAGGGGAGACCCAGTACTTC. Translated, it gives CASSLGGTNGGETQYF.

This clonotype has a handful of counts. The CDR3 DNA reads TGTGCCAGCAGCCATTTGGGGGACCACTATGGCTACACCTTC. It yields the protein CASSHLGDHYGYTF. This rearrangement joins TRBV3-1 to TRBJ1-2; possibly TRBD1 for D (5 bases). Germline V lookup: CDR1 LGHDT, CDR2 YNNKEL (reference sequence). This CDR3 spans 14 amino acids. V gave up 3 bases and J gave up 3 bases, with 11 bases separating them.

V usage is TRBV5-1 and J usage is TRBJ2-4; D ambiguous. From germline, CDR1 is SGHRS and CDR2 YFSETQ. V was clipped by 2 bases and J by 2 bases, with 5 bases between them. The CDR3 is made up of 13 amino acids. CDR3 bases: TGCGCCAGCAGCTTAGAGACCAAAAACATTCAGTACTTC. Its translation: CASSLETKNIQYF.

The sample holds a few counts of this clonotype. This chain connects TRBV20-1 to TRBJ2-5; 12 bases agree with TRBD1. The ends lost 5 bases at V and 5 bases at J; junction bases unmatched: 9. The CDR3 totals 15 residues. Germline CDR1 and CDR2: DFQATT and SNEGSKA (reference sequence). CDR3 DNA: TGCAGTGCTGGACCCGGGACAGGGGGCAGGGAGACCCAGTACTTC. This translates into CSAGPGTGGRETQYF.